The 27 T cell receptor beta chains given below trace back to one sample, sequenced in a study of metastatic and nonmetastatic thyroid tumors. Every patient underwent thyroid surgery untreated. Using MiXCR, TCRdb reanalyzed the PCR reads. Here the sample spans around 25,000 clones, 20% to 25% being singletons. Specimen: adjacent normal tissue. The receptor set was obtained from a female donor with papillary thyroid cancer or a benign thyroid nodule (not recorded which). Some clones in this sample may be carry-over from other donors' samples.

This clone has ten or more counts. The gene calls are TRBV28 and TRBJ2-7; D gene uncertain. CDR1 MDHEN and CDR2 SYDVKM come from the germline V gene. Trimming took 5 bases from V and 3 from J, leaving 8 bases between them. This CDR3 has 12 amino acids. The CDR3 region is CASSTVDYEQYF. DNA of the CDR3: TGTGCCAGCAGTACTGTCGACTACGAGCAGTACTTC.

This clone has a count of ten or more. The CDR3: CASSRGLAESYEQYF. Written as DNA, the CDR3 is TGTGCCAGCTCCCGCGGACTAGCGGAATCCTACGAGCAGTACTTC. The gene calls are TRBV18 and TRBJ2-7; TRBD2 matches at 10 bases. V was clipped by 6 bases and J by 1 base; unmatched bases: 6. This CDR3 comprises 15 residues. Germline V gene sequence: CDR1 KGHSH, CDR2 LQKENI.

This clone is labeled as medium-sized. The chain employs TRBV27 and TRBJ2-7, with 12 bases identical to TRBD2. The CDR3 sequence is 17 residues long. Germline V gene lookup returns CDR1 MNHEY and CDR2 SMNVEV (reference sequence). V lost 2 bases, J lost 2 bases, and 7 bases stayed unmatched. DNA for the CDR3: TGTGCCAGCAGTTTAGTGTGGCTAGCGGGAGGGCCCTACGAGCAGTACTTC. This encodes CASSLVWLAGGPYEQYF.

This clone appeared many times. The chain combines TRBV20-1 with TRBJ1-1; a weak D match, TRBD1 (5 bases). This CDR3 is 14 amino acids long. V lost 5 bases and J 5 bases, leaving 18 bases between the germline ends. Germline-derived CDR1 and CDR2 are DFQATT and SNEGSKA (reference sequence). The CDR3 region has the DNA TGCAGTGCTTCCAGTCCCGGGGCTAAAACTGAAGCTTTCTTT. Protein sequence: CSASSPGAKTEAFF.

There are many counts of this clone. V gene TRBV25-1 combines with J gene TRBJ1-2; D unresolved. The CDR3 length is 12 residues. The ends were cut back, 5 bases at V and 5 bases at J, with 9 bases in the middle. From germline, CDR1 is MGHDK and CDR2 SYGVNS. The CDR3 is CASSSGMYGYTF. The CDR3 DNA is TGTGCCAGCAGTTCGGGAATGTATGGCTACACCTTC.

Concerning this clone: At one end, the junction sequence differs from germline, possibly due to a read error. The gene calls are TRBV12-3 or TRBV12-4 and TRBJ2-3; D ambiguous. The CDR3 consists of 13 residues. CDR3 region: CVSRLGSTDTQYF. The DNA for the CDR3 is TGTGTCAGCAGGCTCGGGAGCACAGATACGCAGTATTTT.

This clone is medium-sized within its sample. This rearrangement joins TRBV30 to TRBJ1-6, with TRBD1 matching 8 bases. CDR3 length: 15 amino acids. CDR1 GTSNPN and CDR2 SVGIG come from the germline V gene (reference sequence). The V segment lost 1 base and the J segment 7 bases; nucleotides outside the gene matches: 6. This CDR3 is CAWSGYGQGNSPLHF. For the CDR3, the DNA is TGTGCCTGGAGTGGATATGGACAGGGAAATTCACCCCTCCACTTT.

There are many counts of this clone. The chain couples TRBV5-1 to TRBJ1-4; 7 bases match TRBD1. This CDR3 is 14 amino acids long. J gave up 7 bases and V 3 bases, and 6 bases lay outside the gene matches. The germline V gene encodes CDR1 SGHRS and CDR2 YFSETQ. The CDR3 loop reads CASSSTGNPEKLFF. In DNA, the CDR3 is TGCGCCAGCAGCTCGACAGGGAACCCTGAAAAACTGTTTTTT.

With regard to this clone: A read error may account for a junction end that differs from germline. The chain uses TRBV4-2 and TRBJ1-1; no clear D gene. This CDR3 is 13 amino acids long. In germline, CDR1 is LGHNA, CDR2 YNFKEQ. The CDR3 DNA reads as TGTGCCAGCATCCAAGATGTGACACCCGAAGCTTTCTTT. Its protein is CASIQDVTPEAFF.

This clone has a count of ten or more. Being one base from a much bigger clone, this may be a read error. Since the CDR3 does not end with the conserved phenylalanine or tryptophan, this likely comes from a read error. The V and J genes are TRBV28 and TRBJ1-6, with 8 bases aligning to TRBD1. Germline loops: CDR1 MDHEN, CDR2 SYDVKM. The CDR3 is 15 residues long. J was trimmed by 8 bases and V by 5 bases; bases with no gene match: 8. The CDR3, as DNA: TGTGCCAGCAGTCTCGGACAGGGCCAGGATTCACCCCTCCACCTT. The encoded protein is CASSLGQGQDSPLHL.

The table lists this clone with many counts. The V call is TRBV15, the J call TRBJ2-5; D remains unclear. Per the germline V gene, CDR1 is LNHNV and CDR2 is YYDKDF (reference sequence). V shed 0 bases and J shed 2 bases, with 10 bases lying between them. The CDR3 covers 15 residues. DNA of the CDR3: TGTGCCACCAGCAGAGATCTGACCCTTCAAGAGACCCAGTACTTC. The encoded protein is CATSRDLTLQETQYF.

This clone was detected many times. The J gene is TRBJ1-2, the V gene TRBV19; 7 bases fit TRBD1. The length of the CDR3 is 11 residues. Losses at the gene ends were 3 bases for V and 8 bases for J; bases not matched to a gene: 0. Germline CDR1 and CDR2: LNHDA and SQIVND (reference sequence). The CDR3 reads CASSMDRGYTF. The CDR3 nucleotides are TGTGCCAGTAGTATGGACAGGGGCTACACCTTC.

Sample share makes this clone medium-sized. CDR3 nucleotides: TGTGCCAGCAGTTACTCCGGCTCCTACGAGCAGTACTTC. Its translation is CASSYSGSYEQYF. The chain combines TRBV6-5 with TRBJ2-7, with unresolved D. Trimming shortened V by 0 bases and J by 0 bases, and 3 bases separated the two germline ends. The CDR3 totals 13 residues. The V gene's germline CDR1 is MNHEY and CDR2 SVGAGI.

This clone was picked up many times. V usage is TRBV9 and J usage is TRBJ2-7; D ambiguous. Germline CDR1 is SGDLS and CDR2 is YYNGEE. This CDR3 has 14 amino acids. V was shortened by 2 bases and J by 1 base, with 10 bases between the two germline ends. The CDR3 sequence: CASSVGSDSYEQYF. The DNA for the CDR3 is TGTGCCAGCAGCGTGGGCTCGGATTCCTACGAGCAGTACTTC.

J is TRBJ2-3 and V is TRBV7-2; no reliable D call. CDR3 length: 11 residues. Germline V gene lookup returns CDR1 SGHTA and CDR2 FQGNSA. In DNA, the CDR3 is TGTGCTACCAGCCTCACAGATACGCAGTATTTT. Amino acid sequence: CATSLTDTQYF.

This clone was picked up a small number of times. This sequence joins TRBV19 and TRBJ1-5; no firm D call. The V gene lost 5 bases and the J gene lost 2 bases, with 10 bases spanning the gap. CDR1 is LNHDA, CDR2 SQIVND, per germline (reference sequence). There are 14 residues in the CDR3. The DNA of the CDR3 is TGTGCCAGTAGTCTACCGGACGGCAATCAGCCCCAGCATTTT. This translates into CASSLPDGNQPQHF.

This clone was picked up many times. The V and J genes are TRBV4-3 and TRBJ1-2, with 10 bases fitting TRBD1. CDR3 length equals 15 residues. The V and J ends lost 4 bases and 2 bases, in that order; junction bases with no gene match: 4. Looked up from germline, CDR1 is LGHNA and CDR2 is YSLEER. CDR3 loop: CASSRDRGKNYGYTF. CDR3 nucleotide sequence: TGCGCCAGCAGCCGGGACAGGGGAAAGAACTATGGCTACACCTTC.

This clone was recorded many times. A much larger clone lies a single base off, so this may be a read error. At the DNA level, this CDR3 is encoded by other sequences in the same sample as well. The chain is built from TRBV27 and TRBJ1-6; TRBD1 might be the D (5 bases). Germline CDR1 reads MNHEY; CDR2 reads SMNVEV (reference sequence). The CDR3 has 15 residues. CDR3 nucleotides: TGTGCCAGCAGCCCCCGGGACGCCGATAATTCACCCCTCCACTTC. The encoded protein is CASSPRDADNSPLHF.

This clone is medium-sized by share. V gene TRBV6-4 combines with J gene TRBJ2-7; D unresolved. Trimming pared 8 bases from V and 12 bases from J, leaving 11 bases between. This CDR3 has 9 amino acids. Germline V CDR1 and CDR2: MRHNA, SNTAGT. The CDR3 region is CASPIGRYF. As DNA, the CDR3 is TGTGCCAGCCCCATTGGGCGGTACTTC.

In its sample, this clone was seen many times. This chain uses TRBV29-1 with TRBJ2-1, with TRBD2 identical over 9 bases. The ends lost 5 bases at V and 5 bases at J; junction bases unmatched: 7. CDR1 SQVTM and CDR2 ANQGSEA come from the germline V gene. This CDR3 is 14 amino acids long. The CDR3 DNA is TGCAGCGTTCGGGGGGGGACTAGCAACAATGAGCAGTTCTTC. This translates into CSVRGGTSNNEQFF.

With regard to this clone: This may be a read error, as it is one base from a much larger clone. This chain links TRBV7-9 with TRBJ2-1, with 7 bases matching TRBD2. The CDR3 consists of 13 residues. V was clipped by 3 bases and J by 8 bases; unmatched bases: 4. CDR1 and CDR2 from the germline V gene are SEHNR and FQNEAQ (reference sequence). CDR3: CASSLRGWYEQFF. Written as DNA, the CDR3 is TGTGCCAGCAGCTTGCGGGGGTGGTATGAGCAGTTCTTC.

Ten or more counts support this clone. CDR3 residues: CASSLLGQGNQPQHF. The CDR3 DNA reads TGTGCCAGCAGCTTGTTGGGACAGGGCAATCAGCCCCAGCATTTT. The chain uses TRBV5-5 and TRBJ1-5; 8 bases fit TRBD1. This CDR3 region has 15 residues. Unmatched junction bases numbered 2, after V lost 1 base and J lost 2 bases. The germline V gene has CDR1 SGHKS and CDR2 YYEKEE (reference sequence).

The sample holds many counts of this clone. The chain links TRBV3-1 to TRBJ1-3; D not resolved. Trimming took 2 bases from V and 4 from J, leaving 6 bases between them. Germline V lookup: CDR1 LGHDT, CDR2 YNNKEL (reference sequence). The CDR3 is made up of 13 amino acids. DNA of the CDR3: TGTGCCAGCAGCCAATCGACAGGAAACACCATATATTTT. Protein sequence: CASSQSTGNTIYF.

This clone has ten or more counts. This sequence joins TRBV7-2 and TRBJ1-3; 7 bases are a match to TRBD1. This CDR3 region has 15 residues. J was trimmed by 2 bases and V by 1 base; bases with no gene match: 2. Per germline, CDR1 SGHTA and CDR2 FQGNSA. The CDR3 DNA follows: TGTGCCAGCAGCTTAGGGGGACAGACTGGAAACACCATATATTTT. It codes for CASSLGGQTGNTIYF.

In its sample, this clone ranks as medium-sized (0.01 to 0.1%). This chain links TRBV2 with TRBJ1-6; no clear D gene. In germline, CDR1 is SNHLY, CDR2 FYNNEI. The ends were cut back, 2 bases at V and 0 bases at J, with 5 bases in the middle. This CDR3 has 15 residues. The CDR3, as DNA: TGTGCCAGCAGTGAAAGCCGCTCCTATAATTCACCCCTCCACTTT. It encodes CASSESRSYNSPLHF.

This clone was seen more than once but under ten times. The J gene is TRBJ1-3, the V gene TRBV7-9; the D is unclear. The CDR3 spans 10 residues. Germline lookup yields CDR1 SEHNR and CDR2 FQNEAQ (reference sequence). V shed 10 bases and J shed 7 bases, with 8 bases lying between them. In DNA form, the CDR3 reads TGTGCCACCTCAAAGAACACCATATATTTT. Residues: CATSKNTIYF.

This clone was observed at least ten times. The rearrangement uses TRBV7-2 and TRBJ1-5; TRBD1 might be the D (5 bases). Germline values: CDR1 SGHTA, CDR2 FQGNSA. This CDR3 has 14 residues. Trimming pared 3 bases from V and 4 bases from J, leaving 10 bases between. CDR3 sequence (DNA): TGTGCCAGCAGCTTGGGTGGGGCGAATCAGCCCCAGCATTTT. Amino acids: CASSLGGANQPQHF.